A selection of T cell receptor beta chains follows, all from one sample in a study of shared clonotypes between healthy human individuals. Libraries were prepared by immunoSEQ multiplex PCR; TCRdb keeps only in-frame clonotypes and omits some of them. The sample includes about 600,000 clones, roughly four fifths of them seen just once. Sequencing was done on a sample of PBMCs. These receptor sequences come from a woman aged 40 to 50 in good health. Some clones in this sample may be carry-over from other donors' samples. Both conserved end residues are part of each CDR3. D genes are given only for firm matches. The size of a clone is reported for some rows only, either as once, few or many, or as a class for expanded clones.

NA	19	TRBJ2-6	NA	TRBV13	CASSLFPGGPGSGANVLTF	TGTGCCAGCAGCTTATTCCCTGGCGGACCGGGCTCTGGGGCCAACGTCCTGACTTTC
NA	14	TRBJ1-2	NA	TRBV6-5	CASSYDAQGYGYTF	TGTGCCAGCAGTTATGACGCCCAGGGATATGGCTACACCTTC
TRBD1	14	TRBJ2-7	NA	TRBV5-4	CASSWDRGVYEQYF	TGTGCCAGCAGCTGGGACAGGGGGGTTTACGAGCAGTACTTC
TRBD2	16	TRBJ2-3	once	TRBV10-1	CASSPGLADSTDTQYF	TGCGCCAGCAGCCCCGGACTAGCGGATAGCACAGATACGCAGTATTTT
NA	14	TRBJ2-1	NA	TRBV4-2	CASSQDRLSSEQFF	TGTGCCAGCAGCCAAGATCGGCTATCCAGTGAGCAGTTCTTC
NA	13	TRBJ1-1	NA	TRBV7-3	CASSLDGNTEALF	TGTGCCAGCAGCTTAGATGGGAACACTGAAGCTCTCTTT
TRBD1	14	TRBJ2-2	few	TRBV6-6	CASRTTGGTGELFF	TGTGCCAGCAGAACTACAGGGGGTACCGGGGAGCTGTTTTTT
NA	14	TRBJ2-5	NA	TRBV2	CASSDLYFQETQYF	TGTGCCAGCAGTGATCTTTATTTCCAAGAGACCCAGTACTTC
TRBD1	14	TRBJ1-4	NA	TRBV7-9	CASSLSDRGEKLFF	TGTGCCAGCAGCTTAAGCGACAGGGGTGAAAAACTGTTTTTT
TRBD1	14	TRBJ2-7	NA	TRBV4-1	CASSQGDRSYEQYF	TGCGCCAGCAGCCAAGGGGACAGGTCGTACGAGCAGTACTTC
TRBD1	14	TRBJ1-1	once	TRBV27	CASSWTGGTTEAFF	TGTGCCAGCAGTTGGACAGGGGGGACCACTGAAGCTTTCTTT
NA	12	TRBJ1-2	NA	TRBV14	CASSQDRVGYTF	TGTGCCAGCAGCCAAGACAGGGTTGGCTACACCTTC
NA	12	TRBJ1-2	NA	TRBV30	CAWSVFQGGYTF	TGTGCCTGGAGTGTATTCCAGGGCGGCTACACCTTC
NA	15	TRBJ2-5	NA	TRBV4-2	CASSQGGGYQETQYF	TGTGCCAGCAGCCAAGGTGGGGGATACCAAGAGACCCAGTACTTC
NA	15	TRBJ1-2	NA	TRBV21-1	CASRCPGLRQGGYTF	TGTGCCAGCAGGTGTCCGGGCCTCAGGCAGGGTGGCTACACCTTC
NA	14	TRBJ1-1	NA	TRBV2	CASSEMGADTEAFF	TGTGCCAGCAGTGAAATGGGGGCTGATACTGAAGCTTTCTTT
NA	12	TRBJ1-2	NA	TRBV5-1	CASRSDSYGYTF	TGCGCCAGCAGGAGCGATTCGTATGGCTACACCTTC
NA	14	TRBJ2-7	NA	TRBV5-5	CASSLGQWKGEQYF	TGTGCCAGCAGCTTGGGGCAATGGAAGGGCGAGCAGTACTTC
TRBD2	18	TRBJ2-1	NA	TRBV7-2	CASSLALTGLGTYNEQFF	TGTGCCAGCAGCTTAGCGCTAACGGGACTAGGGACCTACAATGAGCAGTTCTTC
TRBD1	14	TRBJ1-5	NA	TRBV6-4	CASRQGLCNQPQHF	TGTGCCAGCCGACAGGGATTATGCAATCAGCCCCAGCATTTT
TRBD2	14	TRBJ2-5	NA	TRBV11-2	CASSLRGRHETQYF	TGTGCCAGCAGCTTACGCGGGAGGCACGAGACCCAGTACTTC
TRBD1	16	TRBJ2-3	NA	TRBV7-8	CASSAAGTATTDTQYF	TGTGCCAGCAGCGCCGCCGGGACAGCCACCACAGATACGCAGTATTTT
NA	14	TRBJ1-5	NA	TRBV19	CASTDRHSNQPQHF	TGTGCCAGTACGGACAGACATAGCAATCAGCCCCAGCATTTT